This TCR beta chain was sequenced for a study of kidney transplant recipient with SARS-CoV-2 infection. This clonotype was seen many times. V was clipped by 3 bases and J by 4 bases, with 21 bases between them. Germline V lookup: CDR1 SGHVT, CDR2 SQSDAQ. This CDR3 spans 17 amino acids. One entry per CDR3 protein, called by TCRdb with MiXCR from the reads. The sample has fewer than 250,000 distinct CDR3 sequences, more than 25% seen once. The chain carries TRBV7-4 and TRBJ1-2, with D unclear. The receptor was isolated from a male patient aged 30 to 40 who had COVID-19 and was a kidney transplant recipient. Part of the T cells may come from the graft donor. The source was a blood sample, collected at baseline and on day 111 from a kidney transplant recipient. The CDR3 is CASSLMGSARKTYGYTF. The CDR3 region has the DNA TGTGCCAGCAGCTTGATGGGTTCAGCTCGAAAGACCTATGGCTACACCTTC.